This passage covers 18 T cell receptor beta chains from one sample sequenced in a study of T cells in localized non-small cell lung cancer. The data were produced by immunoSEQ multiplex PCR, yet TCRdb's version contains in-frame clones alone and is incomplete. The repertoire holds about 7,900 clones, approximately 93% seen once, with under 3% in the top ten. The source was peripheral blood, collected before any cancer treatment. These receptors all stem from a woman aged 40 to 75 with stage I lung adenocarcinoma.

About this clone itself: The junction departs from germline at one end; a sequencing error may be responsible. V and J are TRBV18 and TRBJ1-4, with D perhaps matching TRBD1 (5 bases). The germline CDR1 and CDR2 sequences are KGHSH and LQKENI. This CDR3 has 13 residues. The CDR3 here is CASSPQVDEKLFF. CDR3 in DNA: TGTGCCAGCTCTCCACAGGTTGATGAAAAACTGTTTTTT.

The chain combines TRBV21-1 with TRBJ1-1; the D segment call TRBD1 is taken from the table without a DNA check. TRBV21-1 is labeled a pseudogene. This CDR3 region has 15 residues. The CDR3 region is CASRRQGRNDTEAFF. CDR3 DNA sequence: TGTGCCAGCAGACGACAGGGGCGGAACGACACTGAAGCTTTCTTT.

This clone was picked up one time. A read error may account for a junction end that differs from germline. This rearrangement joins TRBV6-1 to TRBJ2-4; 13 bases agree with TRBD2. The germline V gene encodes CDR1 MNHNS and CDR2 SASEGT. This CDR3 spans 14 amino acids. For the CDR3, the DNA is TGTGCCAGCAGTGACCGGACTAGCGGGAGTGGGCGAGACTTC. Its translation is CASSDRTSGSGRDF.

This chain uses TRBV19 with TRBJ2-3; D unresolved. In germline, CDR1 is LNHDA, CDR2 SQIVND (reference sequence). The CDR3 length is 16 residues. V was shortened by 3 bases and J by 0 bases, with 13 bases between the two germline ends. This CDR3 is CASSIYLRASTDTQYF. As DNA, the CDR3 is TGTGCCAGTAGTATTTACTTGCGCGCTAGCACAGATACGCAGTATTTT.

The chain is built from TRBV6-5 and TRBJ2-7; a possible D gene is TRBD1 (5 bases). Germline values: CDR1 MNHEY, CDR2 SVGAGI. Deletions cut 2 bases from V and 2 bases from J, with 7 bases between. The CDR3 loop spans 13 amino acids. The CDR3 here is CASSYDRAYEQYF. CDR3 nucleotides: TGTGCCAGCAGTTACGACAGAGCCTACGAGCAGTACTTC.

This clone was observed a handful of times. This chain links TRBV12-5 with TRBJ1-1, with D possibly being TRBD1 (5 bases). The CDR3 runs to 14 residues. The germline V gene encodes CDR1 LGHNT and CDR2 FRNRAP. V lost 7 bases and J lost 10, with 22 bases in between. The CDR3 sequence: CASDSSRENKGAFF. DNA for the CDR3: TGTGCTAGTGACTCAAGCAGGGAAAACAAGGGAGCTTTCTTT.

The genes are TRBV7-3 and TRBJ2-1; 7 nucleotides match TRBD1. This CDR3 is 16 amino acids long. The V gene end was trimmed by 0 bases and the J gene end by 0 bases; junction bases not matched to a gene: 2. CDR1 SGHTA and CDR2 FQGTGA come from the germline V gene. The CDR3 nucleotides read TGTGCCAGCAGCTTAACGGGACAGAGCTCCTACAATGAGCAGTTCTTC. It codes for CASSLTGQSSYNEQFF.

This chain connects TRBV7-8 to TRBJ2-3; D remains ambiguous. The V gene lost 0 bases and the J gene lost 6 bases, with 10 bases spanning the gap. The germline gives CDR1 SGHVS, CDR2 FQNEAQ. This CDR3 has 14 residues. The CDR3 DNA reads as TGTGCCAGCAGCTTAGCGGAGCTGAGTGATACGCAGTATTTT. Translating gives CASSLAELSDTQYF.

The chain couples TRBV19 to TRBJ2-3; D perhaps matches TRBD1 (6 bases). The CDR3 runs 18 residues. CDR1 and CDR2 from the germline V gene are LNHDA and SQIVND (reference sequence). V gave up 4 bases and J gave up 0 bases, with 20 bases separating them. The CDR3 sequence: CASSTSSSGQISTDTQYF. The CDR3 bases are TGTGCCAGTAGTACGTCCTCTTCGGGACAAATCAGCACAGATACGCAGTATTTT.

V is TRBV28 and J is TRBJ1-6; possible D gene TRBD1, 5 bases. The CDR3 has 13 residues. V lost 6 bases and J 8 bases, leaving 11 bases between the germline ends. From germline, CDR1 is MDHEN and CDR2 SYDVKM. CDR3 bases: TGTGCCAGCAGGGGGCTCGTTGATTCACCCCTCCACTTT. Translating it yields CASRGLVDSPLHF.

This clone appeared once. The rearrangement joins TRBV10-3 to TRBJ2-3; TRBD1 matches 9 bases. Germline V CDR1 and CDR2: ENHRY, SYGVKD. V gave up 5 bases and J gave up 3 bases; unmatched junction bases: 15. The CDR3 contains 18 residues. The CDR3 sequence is CAISPGTGFWHFTDTQYF. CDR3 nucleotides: TGTGCCATCAGTCCCGGGACAGGGTTTTGGCACTTTACAGATACGCAGTATTTT.

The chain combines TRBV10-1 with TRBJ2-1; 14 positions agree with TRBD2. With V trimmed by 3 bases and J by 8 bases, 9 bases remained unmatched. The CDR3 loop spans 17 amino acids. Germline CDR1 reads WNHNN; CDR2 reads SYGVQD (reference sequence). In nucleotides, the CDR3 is TGCGCCAGCAGTGAACCCGGGACTAGCGGGAGTTTCGATGAGCAGTTCTTC. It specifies CASSEPGTSGSFDEQFF.

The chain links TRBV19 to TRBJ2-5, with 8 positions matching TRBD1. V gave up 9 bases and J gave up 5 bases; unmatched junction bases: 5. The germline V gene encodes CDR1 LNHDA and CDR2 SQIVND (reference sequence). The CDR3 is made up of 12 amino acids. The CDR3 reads CASGTGAETQYF. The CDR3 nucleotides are TGTGCCAGCGGGACAGGAGCTGAGACCCAGTACTTC. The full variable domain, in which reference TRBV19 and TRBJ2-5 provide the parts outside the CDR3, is DGGITQSPKYLFRKEGQNVTLSCEQNLNHDAMYWYRQDPGQGLRLIYYSQIVNDFQKGDIAEGYSVSREKKESFPLTVTSAQKNPTAFYLCASGTGAETQYFGPGTRLLVL.

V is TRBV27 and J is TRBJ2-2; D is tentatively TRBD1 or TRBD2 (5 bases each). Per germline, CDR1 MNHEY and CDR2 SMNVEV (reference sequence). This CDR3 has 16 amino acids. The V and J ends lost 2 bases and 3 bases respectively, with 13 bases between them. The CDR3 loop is CASSLRLGTDTGELFF. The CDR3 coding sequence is TGTGCCAGCAGTTTAAGGTTGGGGACGGACACCGGGGAGCTGTTTTTT.

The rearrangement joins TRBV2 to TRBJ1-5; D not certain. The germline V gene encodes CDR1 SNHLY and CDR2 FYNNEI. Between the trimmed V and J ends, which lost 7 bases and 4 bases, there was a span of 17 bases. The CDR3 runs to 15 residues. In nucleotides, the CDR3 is TGTGCCAGCAATTTCGGCACGGCTGGTAATCAGCCCCAGCATTTT. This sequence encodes CASNFGTAGNQPQHF.

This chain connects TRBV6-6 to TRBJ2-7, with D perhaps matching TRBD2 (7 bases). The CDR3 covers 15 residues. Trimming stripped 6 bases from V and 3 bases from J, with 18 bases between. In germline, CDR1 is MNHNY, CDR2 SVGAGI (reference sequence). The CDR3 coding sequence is TGTGCCAGCAGAATCGTGCCAGGGGAGGGCTACGAGCAGTACTTC. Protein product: CASRIVPGEGYEQYF.

In DNA, the CDR3 is TGTGCCAGCATGATCGAGGGGGGCAGGGCCGGGGAGCTGTTTTTT. Amino acids: CASMIEGGRAGELFF. The rearrangement links TRBV6-1 to TRBJ2-2; D might be TRBD1 or TRBD2, each matching 6 bases. Germline lookup yields CDR1 MNHNS and CDR2 SASEGT. V lost 7 bases, J lost 6 bases, and 18 bases lay in between. The CDR3 is 15 residues long.

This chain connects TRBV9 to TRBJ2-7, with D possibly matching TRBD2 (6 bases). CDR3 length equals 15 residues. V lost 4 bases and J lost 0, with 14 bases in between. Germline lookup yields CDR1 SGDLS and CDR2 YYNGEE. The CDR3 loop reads CASSYRESGSYEQYF. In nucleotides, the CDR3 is TGTGCCAGCAGCTATCGGGAGAGCGGCTCCTACGAGCAGTACTTC. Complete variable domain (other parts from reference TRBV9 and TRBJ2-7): DSGVTQTPKHLITATGQRVTLRCSPRSGDLSVYWYQQSLDQGLQFLIQYYNGEERAKGNILERFSAQQFPDLHSELNLSSLELGDSALYFCASSYRESGSYEQYFGPGTRLTVT.